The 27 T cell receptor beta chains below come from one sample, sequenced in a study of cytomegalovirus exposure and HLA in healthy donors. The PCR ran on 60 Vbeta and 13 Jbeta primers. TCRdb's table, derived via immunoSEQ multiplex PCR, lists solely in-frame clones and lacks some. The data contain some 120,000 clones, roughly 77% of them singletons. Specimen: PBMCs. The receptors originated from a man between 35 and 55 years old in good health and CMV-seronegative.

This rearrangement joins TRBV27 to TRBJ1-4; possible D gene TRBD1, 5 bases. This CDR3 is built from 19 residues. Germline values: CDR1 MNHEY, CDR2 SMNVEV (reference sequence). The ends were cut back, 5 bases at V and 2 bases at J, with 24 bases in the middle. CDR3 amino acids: CASSRDGGAAAGTNEKLFF. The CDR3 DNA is TGTGCCAGCAGTCGAGACGGCGGGGCGGCGGCGGGGACTAATGAAAAACTGTTTTTT.

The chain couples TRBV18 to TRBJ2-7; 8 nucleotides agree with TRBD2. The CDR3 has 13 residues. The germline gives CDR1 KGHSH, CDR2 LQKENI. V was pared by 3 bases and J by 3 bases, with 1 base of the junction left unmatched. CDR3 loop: CASSPTSDYEQYF. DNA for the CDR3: TGTGCCAGCTCACCGACTAGCGACTACGAGCAGTACTTC.

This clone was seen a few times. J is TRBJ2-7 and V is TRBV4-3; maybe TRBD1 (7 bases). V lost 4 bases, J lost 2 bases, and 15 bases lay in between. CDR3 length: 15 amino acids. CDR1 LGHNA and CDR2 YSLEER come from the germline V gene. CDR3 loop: CASSPHARGAYEQYF. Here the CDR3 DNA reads TGCGCCAGCAGCCCCCATGCCAGGGGGGCCTACGAGCAGTACTTC.

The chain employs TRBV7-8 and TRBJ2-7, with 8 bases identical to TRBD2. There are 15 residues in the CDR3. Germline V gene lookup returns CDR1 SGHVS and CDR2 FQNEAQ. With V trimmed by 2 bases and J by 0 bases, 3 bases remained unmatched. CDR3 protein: CASSLLRGGSYEQYF. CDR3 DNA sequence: TGTGCCAGCAGCTTACTCCGGGGGGGCTCCTACGAGCAGTACTTC.

CDR3 protein: CASSLNGGQEQYF. The CDR3 nucleotides are TGTGCCAGCAGCCTCAATGGGGGACAGGAGCAGTACTTC. The V gene is TRBV5-4, the J gene TRBJ2-7; TRBD1 matches 7 bases. This CDR3 is built from 13 residues. The V gene's germline CDR1 is SGHNT and CDR2 YYREEE (reference sequence). The V segment lost 4 bases and the J segment 7 bases; nucleotides outside the gene matches: 8.

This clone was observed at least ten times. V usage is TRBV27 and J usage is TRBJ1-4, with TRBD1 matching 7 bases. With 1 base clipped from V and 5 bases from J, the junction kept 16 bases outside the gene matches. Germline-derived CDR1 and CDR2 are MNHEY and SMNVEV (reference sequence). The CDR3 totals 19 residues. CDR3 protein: CASSLFAPPGGTANEKLFF. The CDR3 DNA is TGTGCCAGCAGTTTATTTGCCCCACCCGGTGGGACAGCGAATGAAAAACTGTTTTTT.

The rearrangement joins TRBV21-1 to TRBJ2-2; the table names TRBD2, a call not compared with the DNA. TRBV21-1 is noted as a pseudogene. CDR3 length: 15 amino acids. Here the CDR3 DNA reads TGTGCCAGCAGCAAAGGAGGGACGAACACCGGGGAGCTGTTTTTT. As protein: CASSKGGTNTGELFF.

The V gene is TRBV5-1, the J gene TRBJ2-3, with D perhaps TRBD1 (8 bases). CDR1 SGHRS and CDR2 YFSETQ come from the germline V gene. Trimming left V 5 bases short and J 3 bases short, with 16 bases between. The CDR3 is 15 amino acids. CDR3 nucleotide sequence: TGCGCCAGCAGGGTCGGACAGGGAGGGACAGATACGCAGTATTTT. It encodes CASRVGQGGTDTQYF.

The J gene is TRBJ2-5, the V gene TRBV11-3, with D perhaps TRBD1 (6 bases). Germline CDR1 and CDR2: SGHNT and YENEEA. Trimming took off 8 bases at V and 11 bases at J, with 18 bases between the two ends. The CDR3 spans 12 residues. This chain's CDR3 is CASGQPQGEQYF. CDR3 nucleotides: TGTGCCAGCGGACAGCCCCAGGGAGAGCAGTACTTC.

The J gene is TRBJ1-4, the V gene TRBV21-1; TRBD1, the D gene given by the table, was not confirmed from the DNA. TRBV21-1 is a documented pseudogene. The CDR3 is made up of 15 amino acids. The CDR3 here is CASSKDPGGDEKLFF. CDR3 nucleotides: TGTGCCAGCAGCAAAGATCCAGGGGGTGATGAAAAACTGTTTTTT.

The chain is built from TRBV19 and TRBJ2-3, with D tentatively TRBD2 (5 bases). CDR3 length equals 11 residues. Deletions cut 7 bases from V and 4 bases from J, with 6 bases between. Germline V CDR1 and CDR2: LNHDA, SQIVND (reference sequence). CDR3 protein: CASIGADTQYF. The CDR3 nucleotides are TGTGCCAGTATCGGGGCAGATACGCAGTATTTT.

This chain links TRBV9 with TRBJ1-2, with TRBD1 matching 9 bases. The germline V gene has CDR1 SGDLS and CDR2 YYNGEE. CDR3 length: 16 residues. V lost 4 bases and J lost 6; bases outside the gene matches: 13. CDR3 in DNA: TGTGCCAGCAGCCACGGACAGGGGAGAGGTCCGGATGGCTACACCTTC. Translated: CASSHGQGRGPDGYTF.

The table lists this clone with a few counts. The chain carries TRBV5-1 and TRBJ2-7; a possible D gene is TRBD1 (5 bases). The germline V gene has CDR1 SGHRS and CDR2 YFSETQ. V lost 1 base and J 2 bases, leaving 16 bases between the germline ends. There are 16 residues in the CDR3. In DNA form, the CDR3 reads TGCGCCAGCAGCTTGTCATCAGGGTCCCAAGCCTACGAGCAGTACTTC. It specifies CASSLSSGSQAYEQYF.

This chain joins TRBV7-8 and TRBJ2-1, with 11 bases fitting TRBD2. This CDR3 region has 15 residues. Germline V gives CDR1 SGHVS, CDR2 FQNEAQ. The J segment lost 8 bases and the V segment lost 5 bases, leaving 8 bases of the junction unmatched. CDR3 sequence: CASSPTSGNVDEQFF. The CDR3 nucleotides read TGTGCCAGCAGCCCGACTAGCGGGAATGTTGATGAGCAGTTCTTC.

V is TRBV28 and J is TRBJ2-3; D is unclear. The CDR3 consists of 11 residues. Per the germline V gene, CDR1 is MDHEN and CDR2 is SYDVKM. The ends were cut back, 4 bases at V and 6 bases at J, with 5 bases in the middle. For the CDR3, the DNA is TGTGCCAGCAGTTACACCGATACGCAGTATTTT. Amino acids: CASSYTDTQYF. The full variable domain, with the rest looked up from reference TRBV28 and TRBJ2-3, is DVKVTQSSRYLVKRTGEKVFLECVQDMDHENMFWYRQDPGLGLRLIYFSYDVKMKEKGDIPEGYSVSREKKERFSLILESASTNQTSMYLCASSYTDTQYFGPGTRLTVL.

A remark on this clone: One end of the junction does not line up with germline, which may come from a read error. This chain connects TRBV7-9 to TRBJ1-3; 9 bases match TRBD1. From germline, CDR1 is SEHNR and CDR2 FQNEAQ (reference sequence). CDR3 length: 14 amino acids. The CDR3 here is CAGRTGASGNTIYF. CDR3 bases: TGTGCCGGCAGGACAGGGGCTTCCGGAAACACCATATATTTT.

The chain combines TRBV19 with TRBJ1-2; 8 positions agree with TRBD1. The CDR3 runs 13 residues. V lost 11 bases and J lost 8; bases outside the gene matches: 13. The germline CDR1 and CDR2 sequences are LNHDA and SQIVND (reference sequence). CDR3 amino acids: CAVTGQASGGYTF. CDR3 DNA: TGTGCCGTTACGGGACAGGCCTCCGGCGGCTACACCTTC.

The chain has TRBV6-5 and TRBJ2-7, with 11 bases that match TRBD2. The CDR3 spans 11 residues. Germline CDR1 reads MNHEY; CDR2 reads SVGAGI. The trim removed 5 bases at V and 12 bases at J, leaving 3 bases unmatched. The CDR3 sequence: CASSLAGGWYF. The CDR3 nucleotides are TGTGCCAGCAGTCTAGCGGGAGGCTGGTACTTC.

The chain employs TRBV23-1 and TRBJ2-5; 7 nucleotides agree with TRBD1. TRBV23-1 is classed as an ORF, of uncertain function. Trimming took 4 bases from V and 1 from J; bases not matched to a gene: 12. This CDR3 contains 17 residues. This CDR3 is CASSRIEGDSPQETQYF. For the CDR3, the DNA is TGCGCCAGCAGTCGCATAGAGGGGGACAGCCCCCAAGAGACCCAGTACTTC.

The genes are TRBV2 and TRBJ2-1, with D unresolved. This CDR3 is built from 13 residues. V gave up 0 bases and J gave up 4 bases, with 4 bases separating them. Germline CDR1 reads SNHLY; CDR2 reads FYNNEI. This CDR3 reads CASSEAEYNEQFF. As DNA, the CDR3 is TGTGCCAGCAGTGAAGCCGAGTACAATGAGCAGTTCTTC.

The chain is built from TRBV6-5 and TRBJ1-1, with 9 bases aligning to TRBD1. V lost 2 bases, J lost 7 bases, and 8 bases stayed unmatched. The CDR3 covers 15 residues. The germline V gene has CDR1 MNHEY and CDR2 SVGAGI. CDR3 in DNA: TGTGCCAGCAGTTACGGGTTACAGGGGGCGTTTGAAGCTTTCTTT. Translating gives CASSYGLQGAFEAFF.

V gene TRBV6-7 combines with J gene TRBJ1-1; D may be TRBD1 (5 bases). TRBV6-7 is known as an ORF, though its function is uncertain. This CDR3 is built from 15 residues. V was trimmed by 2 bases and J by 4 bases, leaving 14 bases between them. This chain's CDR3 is CASSYLGGEGTEAFF. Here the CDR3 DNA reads TGTGCCAGCAGTTACCTTGGAGGGGAGGGCACTGAAGCTTTCTTT.

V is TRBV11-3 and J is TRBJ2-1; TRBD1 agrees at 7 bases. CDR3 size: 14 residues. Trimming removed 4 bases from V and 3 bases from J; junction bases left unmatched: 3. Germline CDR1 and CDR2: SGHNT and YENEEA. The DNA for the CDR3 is TGTGCCAGCAGCTATGGACAGGACTACAATGAGCAGTTCTTC. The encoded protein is CASSYGQDYNEQFF.

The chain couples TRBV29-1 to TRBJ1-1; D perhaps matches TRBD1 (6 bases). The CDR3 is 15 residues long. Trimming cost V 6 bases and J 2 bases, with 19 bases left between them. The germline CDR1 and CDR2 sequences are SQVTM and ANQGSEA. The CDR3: CSVDGPQGFNTEAFF. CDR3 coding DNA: TGCAGCGTGGACGGGCCACAGGGTTTTAACACTGAAGCTTTCTTT. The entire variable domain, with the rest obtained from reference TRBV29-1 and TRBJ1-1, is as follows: SAVISQKPSRDICQRGTSLTIQCQVDSQVTMMFWYRQQPGQSLTLIATANQGSEATYESGFVIDKFPISRPNLTFSTLTVSNMSPEDSSIYLCSVDGPQGFNTEAFFGQGTRLTVV.

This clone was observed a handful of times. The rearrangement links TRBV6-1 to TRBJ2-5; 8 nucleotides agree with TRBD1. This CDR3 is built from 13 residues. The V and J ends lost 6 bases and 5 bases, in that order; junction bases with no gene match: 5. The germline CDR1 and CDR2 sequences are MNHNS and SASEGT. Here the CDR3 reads CASRIRGLETQYF. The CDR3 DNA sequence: TGTGCCAGCAGGATCAGGGGGCTTGAGACCCAGTACTTC.

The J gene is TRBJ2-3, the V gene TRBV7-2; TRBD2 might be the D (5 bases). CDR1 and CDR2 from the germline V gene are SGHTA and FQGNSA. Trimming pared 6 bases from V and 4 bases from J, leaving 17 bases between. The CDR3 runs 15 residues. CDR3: CASSPVASRADTQYF. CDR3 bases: TGTGCCAGCAGTCCGGTGGCTAGCCGCGCAGATACGCAGTATTTT.

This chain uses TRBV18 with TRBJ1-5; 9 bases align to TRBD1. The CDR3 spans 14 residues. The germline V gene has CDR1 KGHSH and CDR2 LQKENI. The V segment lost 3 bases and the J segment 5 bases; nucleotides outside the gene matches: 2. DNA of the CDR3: TGTGCCAGCTCACCTGGACAGGGGTATCAGCCCCAGCATTTT. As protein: CASSPGQGYQPQHF.